This passage covers 29 T cell receptor beta chains from one sample sequenced in a study of molecular identifiers for immune sequencing clone quantification. TCRdb reprocessed the PCR reads with MiXCR, giving one entry per CDR3 protein. The data hold 600,000 to 650,000 distinct CDR3 sequences, with just under 20% observed a single time. Material for sequencing was naive CD8+ T cells from blood, with Jurkat cell RNA spiked in. Subset indicated: FACS-sorted CD8+CD4-CCR7+CD45RA+ naive T cells. These receptors came from a human donor in good health. Some libraries in this study had Jurkat cell RNA spiked in.

At least ten counts were recorded for this clonotype. The chain links TRBV29-1 to TRBJ2-7; weak D call: TRBD2 (6 bases). There are 15 residues in the CDR3. V was cut by 1 base and J by 2 bases, with 15 bases left in between. CDR1 is SQVTM and CDR2 is ANQGSEA in the germline V gene. The CDR3 spells CSVEVPGVTTYEQYF. The CDR3 bases are TGCAGCGTTGAAGTCCCGGGGGTTACAACCTACGAGCAGTACTTC.

This clonotype occurred many times. The chain employs TRBV30 and TRBJ2-3, with 14 bases fitting TRBD2. CDR3 length: 16 residues. V trimming: 2 bases; J trimming: 1 base; junction bases outside the gene matches: 2. From germline, CDR1 is GTSNPN and CDR2 SVGIG (reference sequence). Here the CDR3 reads CAWSTGLAGGTDTQYF. The DNA of the CDR3 is TGTGCCTGGAGTACGGGACTAGCGGGGGGCACAGATACGCAGTATTTT. Drawing the rest from reference TRBV30 and TRBJ2-3, the complete variable domain is SQTIHQWPATLVQPVGSPLSLECTVEGTSNPNLYWYRQAAGRGLQLLFYSVGIGQISSEVPQNLSASRPQDRQFILSSKKLLLSDSGFYLCAWSTGLAGGTDTQYFGPGTRLTVL.

With respect to this clonotype: Given a much more abundant clone one base away, this may be a read error. This chain connects TRBV29-1 to TRBJ2-5; 8 nucleotides align to TRBD2. V was clipped by 4 bases and J by 11 bases; unmatched bases: 21. The CDR3 has 16 residues. The germline V gene has CDR1 SQVTM and CDR2 ANQGSEA. The CDR3 sequence is CSVGGWSSGLYNEQYF. The CDR3, as DNA: TGCAGCGTTGGGGGGTGGTCTAGCGGGTTATACAATGAGCAGTACTTC.

This clonotype was detected ten times or more. V usage is TRBV7-3 and J usage is TRBJ2-1; TRBD2 matches at 15 bases. Germline-derived CDR1 and CDR2 are SGHTA and FQGTGA. The V and J ends lost 4 bases and 10 bases, in that order; junction bases with no gene match: 2. This CDR3 comprises 14 residues. CDR3: CASSSGLAGGEQFF. CDR3 DNA: TGTGCCAGCAGCTCGGGACTAGCGGGAGGCGAGCAGTTCTTC.

This clonotype was detected only a few times. This rearrangement joins TRBV7-9 to TRBJ2-7; 16 bases are a match to TRBD2. The V segment lost 5 bases and the J segment 5 bases; nucleotides outside the gene matches: 6. CDR3 size: 16 residues. The germline V gene encodes CDR1 SEHNR and CDR2 FQNEAQ (reference sequence). The DNA for the CDR3 is TGTGCCAGCAGCACCGGGACTAGCGGGAGGGCCCACGAGCAGTACTTC. It yields the protein CASSTGTSGRAHEQYF.

This clonotype has at least ten counts. The chain carries TRBV5-6 and TRBJ1-1; D is possibly TRBD1 (6 bases). The CDR3 covers 14 residues. V shed 4 bases and J shed 1 base, with 11 bases lying between them. Germline lookup yields CDR1 SGHDT and CDR2 YYEEEE. As DNA, the CDR3 is TGTGCCAGCAGCCCAGGGGACCAGAACACTGAAGCTTTCTTT. Protein product: CASSPGDQNTEAFF.

This clonotype has ten or more counts. The chain links TRBV5-4 to TRBJ2-3; D may be TRBD2 (5 bases). Trimming cost V 3 bases and J 2 bases, with 16 bases left between them. This CDR3 has 16 residues. Germline CDR1 is SGHNT and CDR2 is YYREEE (reference sequence). The CDR3 reads CASSSWGAANTDTQYF. The CDR3 bases are TGTGCCAGCAGCTCGTGGGGAGCGGCCAACACAGATACGCAGTATTTT.

In this sample, this clonotype turned up many times. V usage is TRBV2 and J usage is TRBJ2-2, with D maybe TRBD2 (6 bases). Germline CDR1 is SNHLY and CDR2 is FYNNEI. V was pared by 3 bases and J by 4 bases, with 12 bases between. This CDR3 region has 15 residues. CDR3 protein: CASSDGTSSTGELFF. CDR3 nucleotides: TGTGCCAGCAGTGACGGGACTTCTTCCACCGGGGAGCTGTTTTTT. Combining the CDR3 with reference TRBV2 and TRBJ2-2 gives the whole variable domain EPEVTQTPSHQVTQMGQEVILRCVPISNHLYFYWYRQILGQKVEFLVSFYNNEISEKSEIFDDQFSVERPDGSNFTLKIRSTKLEDSAMYFCASSDGTSSTGELFFGEGSRLTVL.

Comment on this clonotype: A much more abundant neighbour one base away suggests this may be a read error. The CDR3: CGSSQGEGLARWGETQYF. The CDR3 coding sequence is TGCGGCAGCAGCCAGGGCGAGGGACTAGCCCGGTGGGGTGAGACCCAGTACTTC. The chain joins TRBV4-1 to TRBJ2-5, with 9 bases lining up with TRBD2. The CDR3 spans 18 residues. The germline V gene has CDR1 MGHRA and CDR2 YSYEKL.

This clonotype was recorded many times. J is TRBJ2-4 and V is TRBV6-5; 8 positions agree with TRBD2. The CDR3 has 16 amino acids. With 7 bases clipped from V and 0 bases from J, the junction kept 8 bases outside the gene matches. Germline values: CDR1 MNHEY, CDR2 SVGAGI. Here the CDR3 reads CASTPGGALAKNIQYF. In nucleotides, the CDR3 is TGTGCCAGCACCCCGGGGGGGGCCTTAGCCAAAAACATTCAGTACTTC.

On this clonotype: Sequence at one end of the junction differs from germline and may be a read error. Here the CDR3 reads CACSFSGGETQYF. The CDR3 nucleotides are TGTGCCTGCAGCTTTAGCGGCGGGGAGACCCAGTACTTC. V usage is TRBV11-1 and J usage is TRBJ2-5; D is possibly TRBD2 (6 bases). The CDR3 has 13 amino acids. Germline V lookup: CDR1 SGHAT, CDR2 FQDESV (reference sequence).

The rearrangement joins TRBV27 to TRBJ1-3; D perhaps matches TRBD1 (6 bases). This CDR3 is built from 15 residues. In germline, CDR1 is MNHEY, CDR2 SMNVEV (reference sequence). V was pared by 4 bases and J by 0 bases, with 10 bases between. The CDR3 loop reads CASSSDSSSGNTIYF. Here the CDR3 DNA reads TGTGCCAGCAGTTCGGACAGCAGCTCTGGAAACACCATATATTTT.

The genes are TRBV19 and TRBJ2-3, with 10 bases aligning to TRBD1. Germline lookup yields CDR1 LNHDA and CDR2 SQIVND (reference sequence). The junction had 6 bases not matched to a gene; V was cut back by 4 bases and J by 5 bases. The CDR3 consists of 15 residues. The CDR3 is CASSTTGQGGDTQYF. The DNA of the CDR3 is TGTGCCAGTAGTACGACAGGACAGGGGGGAGATACGCAGTATTTT.

Comment on this clonotype: This clone may be a read error of a much larger clone one base away. The V call is TRBV5-1, the J call TRBJ1-1; tentative D call: TRBD1 (5 bases). CDR3 length: 16 residues. Trimming cost V 4 bases and J 5 bases, with 21 bases left between them. The V gene's germline CDR1 is SGHRS and CDR2 YFSETQ. The CDR3 coding sequence is TGCGCCAGCAGCCCCCGGGGGGTTCGGGGATTGACTGAAGCTTTCTTT. Translated, it gives CASSPRGVRGLTEAFF.

This CDR3 reads CAWSIGQGTYEQYF. The CDR3 nucleotides are TGTGCCTGGAGTATAGGACAGGGCACCTACGAGCAGTACTTC. The V call is TRBV30, the J call TRBJ2-7; 8 bases are a match to TRBD1. Germline values: CDR1 GTSNPN, CDR2 SVGIG (reference sequence). Trimming at V came to 2 bases and at J to 2 bases, leaving 5 bases not matched to a gene. The length of the CDR3 is 14 residues.

This clonotype was observed a few times. The J gene is TRBJ2-3, the V gene TRBV7-9, with D unclear. CDR1 and CDR2 (germline): SEHNR, FQNEAQ (reference sequence). Trimming shortened V by 5 bases and J by 5 bases, and 11 bases separated the two germline ends. The CDR3 runs to 13 residues. The CDR3 region has the DNA TGTGCCAGCAGCGTCGGGTTGAGAGATACGCAGTATTTT. It codes for CASSVGLRDTQYF.

The V gene is TRBV29-1, the J gene TRBJ2-7; a possible D gene is TRBD2 (5 bases). V was pared by 5 bases and J by 0 bases, with 8 bases between. The CDR3 is made up of 12 amino acids. Germline CDR1 is SQVTM and CDR2 is ANQGSEA. CDR3 in amino acids: CSVRETSYEQYF. The CDR3 DNA reads as TGCAGCGTTCGGGAAACCTCCTACGAGCAGTACTTC.

The CDR3, as DNA: TGTGCCAGCAACCTGGACGGCTCCTACGAGCAGTACTTC. This encodes CASNLDGSYEQYF. J is TRBJ2-7 and V is TRBV5-3; D is unclear. TRBV5-3 is known as an ORF, though its function is uncertain. V was trimmed by 8 bases and J by 0 bases, leaving 12 bases between them. The CDR3 length is 13 residues.

This clonotype was seen at least ten times. The V call is TRBV6-2 or TRBV6-3, the J call TRBJ2-7, with TRBD1 matching over 8 bases. Germline lookup yields CDR1 MNHEY and CDR2 SVGEGT. Unmatched junction bases numbered 8, after V lost 6 bases and J lost 1 base. This CDR3 has 15 residues. The CDR3 loop is CASSPLRQGSYEQYF. Written as DNA, the CDR3 is TGTGCCAGCAGCCCCCTGAGACAGGGGTCCTACGAGCAGTACTTC.

The chain carries TRBV19 and TRBJ2-3; the match to TRBD2 covers 10 bases. The germline CDR1 and CDR2 sequences are LNHDA and SQIVND (reference sequence). Trimming took 4 bases from V and 0 from J; bases not matched to a gene: 4. The length of the CDR3 is 16 residues. The CDR3 region has the DNA TGTGCCAGTAGTAAACAGCGGGGGGGCAGCACAGATACGCAGTATTTT. Protein product: CASSKQRGGSTDTQYF.

At least ten counts were recorded for this clonotype. The chain employs TRBV4-1 and TRBJ2-3; D gene uncertain. This CDR3 spans 17 amino acids. Germline lookup yields CDR1 MGHRA and CDR2 YSYEKL. Trimming cost V 0 bases and J 3 bases, with 16 bases left between them. In DNA form, the CDR3 reads TGCGCCAGCAGCCAAGATGGTCTGACCCGAGGTACAGATACGCAGTATTTT. Its protein is CASSQDGLTRGTDTQYF.

Remarks on this clonotype: A read error may be the cause here, since a much bigger clone is one base away. The V gene is TRBV12-3 or TRBV12-4, the J gene TRBJ1-2, with TRBD1 as a possible D gene (5 bases). This CDR3 is built from 14 residues. CDR3 DNA: TGTGCCAGCAGTTTGGGGGGACGGGCATATGGCCACACCTTC. Encoded protein: CASSLGGRAYGHTF.

This clonotype was recorded a few times. The chain recombines TRBV7-9 with TRBJ1-2; D unclear. The CDR3 runs 13 residues. The germline V gene has CDR1 SEHNR and CDR2 FQNEAQ (reference sequence). V was clipped by 4 bases and J by 4 bases, with 10 bases between them. CDR3 sequence: CASSSGRVYGYTF. The CDR3 DNA sequence: TGTGCCAGCAGCTCCGGACGGGTCTATGGCTACACCTTC.

This sequence joins TRBV29-1 and TRBJ2-7; D remains ambiguous. Between the trimmed V and J ends, which lost 3 bases and 6 bases, there was a span of 9 bases. CDR1 and CDR2 from the germline V gene are SQVTM and ANQGSEA. The CDR3 runs 11 residues. In DNA form, the CDR3 reads TGCAGCGTTGAGGAAACCTGCGAGCAGTACTTC. Its translation is CSVEETCEQYF.

This clonotype has more than one count but fewer than ten. The V gene is TRBV7-9, the J gene TRBJ1-4, with TRBD1 as a possible D gene (6 bases). V gave up 5 bases and J gave up 8 bases, with 33 bases separating them. Germline loops: CDR1 SEHNR, CDR2 FQNEAQ (reference sequence). The CDR3 loop spans 20 amino acids. This chain's CDR3 is CASSPMKAQGLDKLGEKLFF. The CDR3 nucleotides are TGTGCCAGCAGCCCCATGAAGGCACAGGGATTGGATAAATTGGGGGAAAAACTGTTTTTT.

As concerns this clonotype: A much larger clone lies a single base off, so this may be a read error. The chain employs TRBV27 and TRBJ1-5; D might be TRBD1 (6 bases). V was trimmed by 8 bases and J by 5 bases, leaving 16 bases between them. In germline, CDR1 is MNHEY, CDR2 SMNVEV (reference sequence). The CDR3 is 14 amino acids. The chain's CDR3 is CASSSGVNYQPQHF. DNA of the CDR3: TGTGCCAGCTCATCAGGGGTCAACTATCAGCCCCAGCATTTT.

This clonotype has ten or more counts. The chain employs TRBV10-2 and TRBJ1-5; D not resolved. V was cut by 3 bases and J by 3 bases, with 9 bases left in between. This CDR3 contains 14 residues. CDR1 is WSHSY and CDR2 is SAAADI in the germline V gene. The CDR3 sequence: CASSDLGNNQPQHF. The DNA for the CDR3 is TGCGCCAGCAGTGACTTAGGGAACAATCAGCCCCAGCATTTT.

As regards this clonotype: Possible read error: a much larger clone is one base away. V usage is TRBV3-1 and J usage is TRBJ2-4; 10 positions match TRBD1. CDR1 and CDR2 (germline): LGHDT, YNNKEL (reference sequence). The CDR3 contains 14 residues. V dropped 1 base and J dropped 12; count of bases not matched to a gene: 6. The CDR3 DNA reads as TGTGCCAGCAGCCAAGGAGACAGGGGGCACACTCAGTACTTC. Amino acids: CASSQGDRGHTQYF.

The chain joins TRBV5-6 to TRBJ2-7, with 9 positions matching TRBD1. CDR1 is SGHDT and CDR2 is YYEEEE in the germline V gene. The CDR3 is made up of 15 amino acids. Trimming took 0 bases from V and 2 from J; bases not matched to a gene: 3. CDR3 protein: CASSLDGQGTYEQYF. As DNA, the CDR3 is TGTGCCAGCAGCTTGGATGGACAGGGGACCTACGAGCAGTACTTC.